The 17 T cell receptor beta chains in this list originate from one sample, sequenced in a study of cytotoxic CD8 clonotypes in ibrutinib-treated CLL. Data came from immunoSEQ multiplex PCR; TCRdb stores just in-frame clones and leaves some out. The table lists 11,000 or so clones, 81% of them singletons, with approximately 22% in the top ten. The sequencing used PBMCs, collected at disease progression, from a patient treated with ibrutinib. The source of these receptors is a human donor with chronic lymphocytic leukemia.

CDR3 protein: CASSPQTRPLNTEAFF. CDR3 in DNA: TGTGCCAGCAGCCCACAAACGCGTCCTTTGAACACTGAAGCTTTCTTT. This chain uses TRBV7-8 with TRBJ1-1; no definite D call. Germline CDR1 SGHVS, CDR2 FQNEAQ. The V end was cut by 5 bases, the J end by 0 bases, with 16 bases between. The length of the CDR3 is 16 residues.

This clone was picked up one time. The gene calls are TRBV6-5 and TRBJ1-5; D remains ambiguous. The CDR3 extends over 15 amino acids. Trimming took 5 bases from V and 4 from J, leaving 15 bases between them. Germline values: CDR1 MNHEY, CDR2 SVGAGI. The CDR3 nucleotides are TGTGCCAGCAGTCCGTTAAAGTCGGGGAATCAGCCCCAGCATTTT. Protein product: CASSPLKSGNQPQHF.

V and J are TRBV5-1 and TRBJ2-5, with D unclear. CDR3 size: 15 residues. CDR1 is SGHRS, CDR2 YFSETQ, per germline. With 6 bases removed from V and 5 bases from J, the gap between germline ends came to 20 bases. The CDR3 is CASTPQHPGSETQYF. The DNA of the CDR3 is TGCGCCAGCACCCCTCAGCACCCTGGGTCGGAGACCCAGTACTTC. Filled out from reference TRBV5-1 and TRBJ2-5, the complete variable domain reads KAGVTQTPRYLIKTRGQQVTLSCSPISGHRSVSWYQQTPGQGLQFLFEYFSETQRNKGNFPGRFSGRQFSNSRSEMNVSTLELGDSALYLCASTPQHPGSETQYFGPGTRLLVL.

The rearrangement links TRBV29-1 to TRBJ2-7, with no clear D. CDR1 and CDR2 from the germline V gene are SQVTM and ANQGSEA. The CDR3 length is 12 residues. V gave up 1 base and J gave up 1 base, with 5 bases separating them. CDR3 coding DNA: TGCAGCGTTGAAGTCGAGTCCTACGAGCAGTACTTC. This encodes CSVEVESYEQYF.

CDR3 sequence: CASSLASGFGTDTQYF. CDR3 coding DNA: TGTGCCAGCAGCTTAGCAAGTGGGTTTGGCACAGATACGCAGTATTTT. This rearrangement joins TRBV7-6 to TRBJ2-3; no clear D. The V gene lost 0 bases and the J gene lost 1 base, with 11 bases spanning the gap. The CDR3 has 16 amino acids. CDR1 and CDR2 (germline): SGHVS, FNYEAQ.

The chain employs TRBV19 and TRBJ2-7; 10 bases are shared with TRBD1. The CDR3 loop spans 12 amino acids. V trimming: 5 bases; J trimming: 8 bases; junction bases outside the gene matches: 3. Germline-derived CDR1 and CDR2 are LNHDA and SQIVND (reference sequence). The CDR3 DNA reads as TGTGCCAGTAGTGTCGACAGGGGGCAGCAGTACTTC. Its protein is CASSVDRGQQYF.

The V call is TRBV27, the J call TRBJ2-2; possible D gene TRBD2, 6 bases. Trimming cost V 9 bases and J 0 bases, with 14 bases left between them. The CDR3 is made up of 15 amino acids. CDR1 and CDR2 (germline): MNHEY, SMNVEV (reference sequence). CDR3 protein: CASQPGTSNTGELFF. Written as DNA, the CDR3 is TGTGCCAGTCAACCGGGGACTTCGAACACCGGGGAGCTGTTTTTT.

This chain uses TRBV5-4 with TRBJ1-2; 9 bases agree with TRBD1. CDR1 and CDR2 (germline): SGHNT, YYREEE (reference sequence). The CDR3 sequence is 13 residues long. Losses at the gene ends were 9 bases for V and 0 bases for J; bases not matched to a gene: 3. In DNA form, the CDR3 reads TGTGCCACGCGGACAGGGGCTAACTATGGCTACACCTTC. Protein: CATRTGANYGYTF.

The chain is built from TRBV29-1 and TRBJ2-7; maybe TRBD1 (6 bases). Germline lookup yields CDR1 SQVTM and CDR2 ANQGSEA. V was trimmed by 7 bases and J by 4 bases, leaving 14 bases between them. CDR3 size: 12 residues. CDR3 sequence reads: CSAGDNRYEQYF. The DNA for the CDR3 is TGCAGCGCCGGGGACAACCGGTACGAGCAGTACTTC.

The V and J genes are TRBV2 and TRBJ1-3, with D possibly matching TRBD1 (5 bases). CDR1 and CDR2 from the germline V gene are SNHLY and FYNNEI. Deletions cut 4 bases from V and 7 bases from J, with 8 bases between. The CDR3 has 12 residues. The CDR3 spells CASSGAGNTIYF. The CDR3 region has the DNA TGTGCCAGCAGTGGGGCAGGGAACACCATATATTTT.

The chain has TRBV5-1 and TRBJ2-7; D is possibly TRBD1 (6 bases). Deletions cut 4 bases from V and 0 bases from J, with 11 bases between. The CDR3 totals 14 residues. CDR1 SGHRS and CDR2 YFSETQ come from the germline V gene. This chain's CDR3 is CASSDRKSSYEQYF. The DNA of the CDR3 is TGCGCCAGCAGCGACAGGAAAAGCTCCTACGAGCAGTACTTC.

This chain uses TRBV5-1 with TRBJ2-5; D gene uncertain. Germline values: CDR1 SGHRS, CDR2 YFSETQ. V dropped 1 base and J dropped 5 bases, with 3 bases sitting between them. This CDR3 has 11 residues. In nucleotides, the CDR3 is TGCGCCAGCAGCTTGCAGGAGACCCAGTACTTC. Its translation is CASSLQETQYF.

The chain joins TRBV18 to TRBJ1-2; D not resolved. Looked up from germline, CDR1 is KGHSH and CDR2 is LQKENI. Deletions cut 5 bases from V and 2 bases from J, with 6 bases between. The CDR3 length is 12 residues. The CDR3 spells CASSKDNYGYTF. The CDR3 DNA reads as TGTGCCAGCTCAAAGGACAACTATGGCTACACCTTC.

V gene TRBV27 combines with J gene TRBJ1-1, with a tentative D call TRBD1 (6 bases). Germline CDR1 MNHEY, CDR2 SMNVEV (reference sequence). The CDR3 is 14 residues long. With 5 bases removed from V and 3 bases from J, the gap between germline ends came to 13 bases. In nucleotides, the CDR3 is TGTGCCAGCAGTCTCCCGGGGGCTGACACTGAAGCTTTCTTT. Its translation: CASSLPGADTEAFF.

The chain is built from TRBV5-4 and TRBJ2-1; D possibly corresponds to TRBD2 (6 bases). V lost 3 bases and J lost 8, with 18 bases in between. Germline-derived CDR1 and CDR2 are SGHNT and YYREEE (reference sequence). The CDR3 sequence is 15 residues long. The CDR3 DNA reads as TGTGCCAGCAGCTATGGAGGGCGTGCAACGTATGAGCAGTTCTTC. Translating it yields CASSYGGRATYEQFF.

The chain couples TRBV27 to TRBJ1-2, with 8 nucleotides matching TRBD1. V gave up 3 bases and J gave up 8 bases; unmatched junction bases: 8. The CDR3 has 14 amino acids. Germline-derived CDR1 and CDR2 are MNHEY and SMNVEV (reference sequence). This CDR3 reads CASSFLTGGIGYTF. DNA for the CDR3: TGTGCCAGCAGTTTCCTAACAGGGGGGATAGGCTACACCTTC.

This chain links TRBV11-2 with TRBJ2-7; D could derive from TRBD1 or TRBD2 (5 bases each). The CDR3 contains 11 residues. Germline V gene sequence: CDR1 SGHAT, CDR2 FQNNGV. Trimming removed 5 bases from V and 5 bases from J, with 7 bases in between. DNA of the CDR3: TGTGCCAGCAGCCTGGGACACGAGCAGTACTTC. The encoded protein is CASSLGHEQYF.